The subject of this entry is one T cell receptor beta chain. This sample is part of a study of blood T cell repertoires in COVID-19. Whole-study context: T cells, B-cell-depleted T cells, or PBMCs provided the cDNA or gDNA that served as material.

The V and J ends lost 1 base and 2 bases respectively, with 10 bases between them. The CDR3 is 15 amino acids. CDR1 is LGHDT, CDR2 YNNKEL, per germline (reference sequence). TCRdb keeps only in-frame clones here, not all; method: immunoSEQ multiplex PCR. The sample has fewer than 40,000 clones; about 88% are singletons. This chain joins TRBV3-1 (or the pseudogene TRBV3-2) and TRBJ2-3; D gene unclear. Sequenced input: peripheral blood. The sequence derives from a man between 70 and 80 years old with active COVID-19. CDR3 loop: CASSQGQLPTDTQYF. CDR3 nucleotides: TGTGCCAGCAGCCAAGGACAACTCCCCACAGATACGCAGTATTTT.